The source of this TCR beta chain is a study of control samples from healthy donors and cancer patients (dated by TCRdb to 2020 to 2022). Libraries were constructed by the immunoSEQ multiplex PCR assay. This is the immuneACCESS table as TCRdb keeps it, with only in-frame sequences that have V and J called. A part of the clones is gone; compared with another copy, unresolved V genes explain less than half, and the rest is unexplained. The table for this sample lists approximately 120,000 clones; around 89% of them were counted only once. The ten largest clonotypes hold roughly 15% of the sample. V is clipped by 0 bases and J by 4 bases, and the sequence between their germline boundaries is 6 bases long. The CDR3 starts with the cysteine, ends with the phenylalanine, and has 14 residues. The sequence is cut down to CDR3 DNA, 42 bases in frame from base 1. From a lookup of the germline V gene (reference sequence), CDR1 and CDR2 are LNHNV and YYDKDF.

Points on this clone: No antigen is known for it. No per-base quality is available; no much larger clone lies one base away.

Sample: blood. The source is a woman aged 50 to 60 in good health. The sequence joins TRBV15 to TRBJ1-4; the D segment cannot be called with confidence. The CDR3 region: CATSREGNNEKLFF. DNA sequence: TGTGCCACCAGCAGAGAAGGCAATAATGAAAAACTGTTTTTT.